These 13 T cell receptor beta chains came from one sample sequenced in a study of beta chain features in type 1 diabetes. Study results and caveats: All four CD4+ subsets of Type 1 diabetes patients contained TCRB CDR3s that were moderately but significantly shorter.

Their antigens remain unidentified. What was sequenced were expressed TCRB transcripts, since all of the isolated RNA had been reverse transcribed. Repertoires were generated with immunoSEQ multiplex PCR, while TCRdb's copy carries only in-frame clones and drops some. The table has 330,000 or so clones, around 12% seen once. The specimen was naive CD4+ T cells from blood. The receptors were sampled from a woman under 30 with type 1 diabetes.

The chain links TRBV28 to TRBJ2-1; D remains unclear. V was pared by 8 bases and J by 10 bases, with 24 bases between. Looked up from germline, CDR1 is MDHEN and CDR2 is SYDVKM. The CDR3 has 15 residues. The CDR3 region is CASRTFSTRRGEQFF. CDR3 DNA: TGTGCCAGCCGAACCTTTTCTACCCGCCGAGGCGAGCAGTTCTTC.

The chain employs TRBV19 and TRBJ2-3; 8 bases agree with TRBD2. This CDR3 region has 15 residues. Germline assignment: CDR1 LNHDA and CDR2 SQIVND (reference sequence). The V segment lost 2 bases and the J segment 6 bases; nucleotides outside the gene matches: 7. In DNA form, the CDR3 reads TGTGCCAGTAGTATATTGAGCGGGGGCCGGGATACGCAGTATTTT. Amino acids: CASSILSGGRDTQYF.

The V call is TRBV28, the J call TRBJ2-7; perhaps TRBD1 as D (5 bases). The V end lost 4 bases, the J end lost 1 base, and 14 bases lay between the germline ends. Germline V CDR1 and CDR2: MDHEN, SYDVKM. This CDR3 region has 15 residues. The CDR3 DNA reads TGTGCCAGCAGTTCCAGGGCCCTCCGTTCCTACGAGCAGTACTTC. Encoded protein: CASSSRALRSYEQYF.

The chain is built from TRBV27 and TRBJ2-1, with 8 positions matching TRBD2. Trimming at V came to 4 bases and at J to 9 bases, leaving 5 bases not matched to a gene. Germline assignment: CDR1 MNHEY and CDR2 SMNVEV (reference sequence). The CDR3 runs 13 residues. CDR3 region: CASSSRGGGEQFF. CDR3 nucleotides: TGTGCCAGCAGTTCCCGGGGGGGAGGTGAGCAGTTCTTC.

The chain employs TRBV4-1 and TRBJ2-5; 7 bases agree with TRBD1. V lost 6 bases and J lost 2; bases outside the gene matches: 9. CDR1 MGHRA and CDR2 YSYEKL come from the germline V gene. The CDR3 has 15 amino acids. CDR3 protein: CASRRIGTAQETQYF. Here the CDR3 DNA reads TGCGCCAGCAGACGTATCGGGACAGCACAAGAGACCCAGTACTTC.

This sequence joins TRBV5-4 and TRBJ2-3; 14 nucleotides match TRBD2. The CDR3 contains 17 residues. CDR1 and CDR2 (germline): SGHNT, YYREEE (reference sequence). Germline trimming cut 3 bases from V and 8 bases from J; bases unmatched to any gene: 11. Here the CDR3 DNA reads TGTGCCAGCAGCTCGGGACTAGCGGGGGCCACCGGGAGTACGCAGTATTTT. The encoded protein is CASSSGLAGATGSTQYF.

The CDR3 DNA sequence: TGTGCCAGCAGTTATCGGCGTAGCGGGGGGAGCACAGATACGCAGTATTTT. This encodes CASSYRRSGGSTDTQYF. The chain joins TRBV7-2 to TRBJ2-3; TRBD2 aligns across 10 bases. The germline gives CDR1 SGHTA, CDR2 FQGNSA. This CDR3 comprises 17 residues. J lost 0 bases, V lost 6 bases, and 9 bases had no gene match.

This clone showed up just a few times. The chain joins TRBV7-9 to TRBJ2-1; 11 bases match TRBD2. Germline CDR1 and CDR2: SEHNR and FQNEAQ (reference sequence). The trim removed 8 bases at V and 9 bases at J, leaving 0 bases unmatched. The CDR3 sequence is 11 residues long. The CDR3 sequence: CASGTSGEQFF. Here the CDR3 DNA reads TGTGCCAGCGGGACTAGCGGTGAGCAGTTCTTC.

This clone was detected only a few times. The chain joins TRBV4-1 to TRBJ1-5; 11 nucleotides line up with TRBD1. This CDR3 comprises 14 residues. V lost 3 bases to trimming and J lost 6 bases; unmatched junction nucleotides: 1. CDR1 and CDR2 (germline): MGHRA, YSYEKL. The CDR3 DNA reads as TGCGCCAGCAGCCAGGGGACAGGGGGTCAGCCCCAGCATTTT. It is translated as CASSQGTGGQPQHF.

In nucleotides, the CDR3 is TGTGCCAGTAGTTATGGCCAGATCTCTGGGGCCAACGTCCTGACTTTC. It specifies CASSYGQISGANVLTF. The rearrangement joins TRBV19 to TRBJ2-6, with unresolved D. Germline CDR1 and CDR2: LNHDA and SQIVND (reference sequence). The CDR3 spans 16 residues. With 5 bases removed from V and 0 bases from J, the gap between germline ends came to 11 bases. Full variable domain (remainder filled in from reference TRBV19 and TRBJ2-6): DGGITQSPKYLFRKEGQNVTLSCEQNLNHDAMYWYRQDPGQGLRLIYYSQIVNDFQKGDIAEGYSVSREKKESFPLTVTSAQKNPTAFYLCASSYGQISGANVLTFGAGSRLTVL.

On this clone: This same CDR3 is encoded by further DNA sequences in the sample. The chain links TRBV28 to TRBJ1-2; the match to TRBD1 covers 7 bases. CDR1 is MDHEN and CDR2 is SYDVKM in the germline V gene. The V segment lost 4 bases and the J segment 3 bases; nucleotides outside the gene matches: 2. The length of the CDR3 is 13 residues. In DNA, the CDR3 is TGTGCCAGCAGTTCTGGACAGGACTATGGCTACACCTTC. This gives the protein CASSSGQDYGYTF.

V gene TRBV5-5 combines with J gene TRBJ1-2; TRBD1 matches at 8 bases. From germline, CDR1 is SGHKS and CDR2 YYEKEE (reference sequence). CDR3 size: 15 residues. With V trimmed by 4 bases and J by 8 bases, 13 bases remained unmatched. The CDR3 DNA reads TGTGCCAGCAGCGTTGGGCGGACAGGGCCTGGGGGCTACACCTTC. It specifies CASSVGRTGPGGYTF.

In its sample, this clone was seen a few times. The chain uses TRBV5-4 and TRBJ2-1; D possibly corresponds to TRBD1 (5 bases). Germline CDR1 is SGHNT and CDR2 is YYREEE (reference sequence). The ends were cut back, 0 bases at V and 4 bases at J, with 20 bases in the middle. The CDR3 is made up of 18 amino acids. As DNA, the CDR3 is TGTGCCAGCAGCTTGGATCCTCCAGGGCCGTCTTCTTACAATGAGCAGTTCTTC. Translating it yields CASSLDPPGPSSYNEQFF.